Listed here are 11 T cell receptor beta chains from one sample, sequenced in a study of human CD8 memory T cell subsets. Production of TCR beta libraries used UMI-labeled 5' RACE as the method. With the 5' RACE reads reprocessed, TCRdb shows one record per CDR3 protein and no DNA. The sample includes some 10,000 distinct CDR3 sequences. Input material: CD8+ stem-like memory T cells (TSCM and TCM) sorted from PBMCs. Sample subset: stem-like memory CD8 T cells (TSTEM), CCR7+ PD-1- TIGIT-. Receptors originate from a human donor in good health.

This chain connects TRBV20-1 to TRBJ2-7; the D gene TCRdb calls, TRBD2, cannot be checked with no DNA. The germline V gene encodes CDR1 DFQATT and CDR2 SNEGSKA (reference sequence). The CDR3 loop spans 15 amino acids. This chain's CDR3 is CSASLLAGFNYEQYF.

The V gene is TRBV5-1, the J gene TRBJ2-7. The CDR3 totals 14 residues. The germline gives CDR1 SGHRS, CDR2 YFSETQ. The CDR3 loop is CASSLVGRNYEQYF.

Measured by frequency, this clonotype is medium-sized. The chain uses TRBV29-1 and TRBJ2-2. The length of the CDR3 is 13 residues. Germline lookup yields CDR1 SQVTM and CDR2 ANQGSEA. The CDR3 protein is CSVGIRNTGELFF.

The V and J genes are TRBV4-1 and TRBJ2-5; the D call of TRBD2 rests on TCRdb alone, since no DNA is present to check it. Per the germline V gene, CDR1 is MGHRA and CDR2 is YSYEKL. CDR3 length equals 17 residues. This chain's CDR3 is CASSQDGLAGGPETQYF.

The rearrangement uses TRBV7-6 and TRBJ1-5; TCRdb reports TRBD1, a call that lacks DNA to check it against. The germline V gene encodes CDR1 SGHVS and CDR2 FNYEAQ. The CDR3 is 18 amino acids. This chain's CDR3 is CASSPDPTGTYSNQPQHF. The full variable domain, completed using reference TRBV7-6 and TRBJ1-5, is GAGVSQSPRYKVTKRGQDVALRCDPISGHVSLYWYRQALGQGPEFLTYFNYEAQQDKSGLPNDRFSAERPEGSISTLTIQRTEQRDSAMYRCASSPDPTGTYSNQPQHFGDGTRLSIL.

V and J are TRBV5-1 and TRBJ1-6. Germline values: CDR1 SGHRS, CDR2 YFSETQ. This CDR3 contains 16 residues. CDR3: CASSLWGETINSPLHF.

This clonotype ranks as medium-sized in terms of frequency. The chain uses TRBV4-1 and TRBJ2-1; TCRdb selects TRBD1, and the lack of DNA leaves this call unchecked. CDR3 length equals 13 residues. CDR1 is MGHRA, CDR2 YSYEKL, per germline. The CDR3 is CASSQGRQAEQFF.

The CDR3 loop reads CASSLATGYLYEQFF. The genes are TRBV5-1 and TRBJ2-1; TCRdb's D call of TRBD1 is untestable without DNA. Germline V gene data show CDR1 as SGHRS and CDR2 as YFSETQ. This CDR3 spans 15 amino acids. Combining the CDR3 with reference TRBV5-1 and TRBJ2-1 gives the whole variable domain KAGVTQTPRYLIKTRGQQVTLSCSPISGHRSVSWYQQTPGQGLQFLFEYFSETQRNKGNFPGRFSGRQFSNSRSEMNVSTLELGDSALYLCASSLATGYLYEQFFGPGTRLTVL.

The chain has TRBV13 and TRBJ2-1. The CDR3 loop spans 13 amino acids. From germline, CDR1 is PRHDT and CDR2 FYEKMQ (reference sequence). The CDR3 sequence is CASSLRQSNEQFF.

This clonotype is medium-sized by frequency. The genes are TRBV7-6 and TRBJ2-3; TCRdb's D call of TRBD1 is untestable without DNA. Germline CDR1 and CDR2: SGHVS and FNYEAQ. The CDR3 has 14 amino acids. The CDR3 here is CASSSGWGAFTQYF.

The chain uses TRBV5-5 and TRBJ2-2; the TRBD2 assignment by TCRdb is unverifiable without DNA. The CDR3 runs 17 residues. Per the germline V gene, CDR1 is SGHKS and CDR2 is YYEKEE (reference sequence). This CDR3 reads CASSILLAGANTGELFF.